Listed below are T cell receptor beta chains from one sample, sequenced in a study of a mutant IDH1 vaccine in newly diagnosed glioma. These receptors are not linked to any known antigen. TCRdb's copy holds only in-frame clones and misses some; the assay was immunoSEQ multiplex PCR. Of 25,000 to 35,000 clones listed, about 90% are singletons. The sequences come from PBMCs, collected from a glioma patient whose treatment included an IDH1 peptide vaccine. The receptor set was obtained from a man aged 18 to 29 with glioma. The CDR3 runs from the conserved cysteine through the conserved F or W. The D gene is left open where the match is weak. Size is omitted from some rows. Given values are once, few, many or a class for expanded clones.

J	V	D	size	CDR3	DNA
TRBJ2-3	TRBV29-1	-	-	CSVVKDVFFTDTQYF	TGCAGCGTTGTAAAGGACGTTTTCTTCACAGATACGCAGTATTTT
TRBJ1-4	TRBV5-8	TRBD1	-	CASSWGTGNEKLFF	TGTGCCAGCAGCTGGGGGACAGGGAATGAAAAACTGTTTTTT
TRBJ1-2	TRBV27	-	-	CASSLIGGLNYGYTF	TGTGCCAGCAGTTTAATCGGAGGCTTGAACTATGGCTACACCTTC
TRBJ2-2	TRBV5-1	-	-	CASSQNPDRSNTGELFF	TGCGCCAGCAGCCAAAACCCTGACAGGTCGAACACCGGGGAGCTGTTTTTT
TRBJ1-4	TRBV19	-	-	CASARQAEATNEKLFF	TGTGCCAGTGCAAGACAGGCGGAAGCAACTAATGAAAAACTGTTTTTT
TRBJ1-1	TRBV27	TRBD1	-	CASTGGQGAEAFF	TGTGCCAGTACAGGGGGCCAGGGGGCTGAAGCTTTCTTT
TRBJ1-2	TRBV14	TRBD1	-	CASSREGQGRLGYGYTF	TGTGCCAGCAGCCGAGAGGGACAGGGGCGTTTGGGCTATGGCTACACCTTC
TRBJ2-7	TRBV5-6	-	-	CASSPRQGGPYEQYF	TGTGCCAGCAGCCCTAGACAGGGAGGTCCCTACGAGCAGTACTTC
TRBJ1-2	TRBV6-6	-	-	CASSYSVFYGYTF	TGTGCCAGCAGTTACAGTGTTTTCTATGGCTACACCTTC
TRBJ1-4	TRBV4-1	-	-	CASSQYGSNEKLFF	TGCGCCAGCAGCCAATATGGGTCTAATGAAAAACTGTTTTTT
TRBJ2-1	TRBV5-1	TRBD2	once	CASSPTSGSRHNEQFF	TGCGCCAGCAGCCCGACTAGCGGGAGTAGACACAATGAGCAGTTCTTC
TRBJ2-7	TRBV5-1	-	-	CASSLEAPRNEQYF	TGCGCCAGCAGCTTGGAAGCCCCCCGCAACGAGCAGTACTTC
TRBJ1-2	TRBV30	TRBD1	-	CAWSATGGTYGYTF	TGTGCCTGGAGTGCTACAGGGGGGACCTATGGCTACACCTTC
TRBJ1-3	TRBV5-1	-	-	CASSFQGSSGNTIYF	TGCGCCAGCAGCTTCCAGGGGAGCTCTGGAAACACCATATATTTT
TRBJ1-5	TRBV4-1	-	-	CASSQVGGAGNQPQHF	TGCGCCAGCAGCCAAGTAGGGGGGGCCGGCAATCAGCCCCAGCATTTT
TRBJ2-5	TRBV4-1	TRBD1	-	CASRGQGEETQYF	TGCGCCAGCAGGGGACAGGGGGAAGAGACCCAGTACTTC
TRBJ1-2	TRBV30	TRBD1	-	CAWNTGTGLYGYTF	TGTGCCTGGAATACCGGGACAGGATTATATGGCTACACCTTC